The 3 T cell receptor beta chains presented below share a single source sample, sequenced in a study of blood T cell repertoires in COVID-19. Clones were sequenced by immunoSEQ multiplex PCR, and TCRdb holds only the in-frame ones, with some missing. The sample records under 100,000 clones, about nine tenths being singletons. The sample taken for sequencing was peripheral blood. These receptors all stem from a woman aged 70-85 years with acute or convalescent COVID-19.

This chain connects TRBV27 to TRBJ2-4, with D possibly TRBD1 on 6 matching bases. The CDR3 is 15 residues long. Trimming left V 4 bases short and J 6 bases short, with 16 bases between. Germline V CDR1 and CDR2: MNHEY, SMNVEV (reference sequence). CDR3 sequence reads: CASSWSLGGVNIQYF. CDR3 DNA: TGTGCCAGCAGTTGGTCACTAGGGGGAGTAAACATTCAGTACTTC.

The V call is TRBV10-1, the J call TRBJ2-1, with 8 nucleotides matching TRBD2. CDR1 and CDR2 from the germline V gene are WNHNN and SYGVQD (reference sequence). The CDR3 totals 16 residues. V gave up 5 bases and J gave up 5 bases; unmatched junction bases: 11. DNA for the CDR3: TGCGCCAGCAGTAAGGCTAGCGGGCCCGGGGACAATGAGCAGTTCTTC. This encodes CASSKASGPGDNEQFF.

This chain uses TRBV9 with TRBJ2-5; D possibly corresponds to TRBD2 (6 bases). V lost 3 bases and J lost 1, with 19 bases in between. This CDR3 spans 17 amino acids. Germline V lookup: CDR1 SGDLS, CDR2 YYNGEE. DNA of the CDR3: TGTGCCAGCAGCGGTCCCCCCGGTGGAGCGGGCCAAGAGACCCAGTACTTC. The encoded protein is CASSGPPGGAGQETQYF.